This T cell receptor beta chain was observed in a study of CD8+ T cells in alopecia areata. This clone was seen a handful of times. Following RNA extraction, reverse transcription yielded cDNA that acted as the sequencing template. Only in-frame clones appear in the TCRdb table, and some are missing; sequencing was by immunoSEQ multiplex PCR. The sample lists about 200,000 clones, around two fifths occurring once. Treatment noted: oral pan-JAK inhibitor, 5-10 mg twice daily. V lost 5 bases and J lost 0, with 10 bases in between. The CDR3 spans 14 residues. Germline V gives CDR1 SEHNR, CDR2 FQNEAQ (reference sequence).

Sequenced material: CD4+ T cells sorted from blood, taken between weeks 30 and 35, from a patient treated with tofacitinib. The receptor comes from a human donor with alopecia areata. The V and J genes are TRBV7-9 and TRBJ1-1; D not resolved. The CDR3 loop is CASSARQMNTEAFF. The CDR3 bases are TGTGCCAGCAGCGCCCGTCAAATGAACACTGAAGCTTTCTTT.